Listed here are 6 T cell receptor beta chains from one sample, sequenced in a study of multiple sclerosis patients with progressive multifocal leukoencephalopathy. Stated time point: approximately 12 months of natalizumab therapy. The assay was immunoSEQ multiplex PCR, and TCRdb's table has in-frame clones only and misses some. The table lists more than 20,000 clones, approximately 90% of them singletons, with around 2% in the top ten. Sequenced material: PBMCs, taken from a patient treated with natalizumab. The origin of the receptors is a man younger than 45 with multiple sclerosis.

J is TRBJ1-3 and V is TRBV4-3; 7 bases line up with TRBD1. Germline V gene sequence: CDR1 LGHNA, CDR2 YSLEER. CDR3 length equals 15 residues. Germline trimming cut 6 bases from V and 0 bases from J; bases unmatched to any gene: 5. This CDR3 is CASSQGQISGNTIYF. CDR3 in DNA: TGCGCCAGCAGTCAGGGACAGATCTCTGGAAACACCATATATTTT.

V gene TRBV15 combines with J gene TRBJ1-4; D not resolved. V lost 0 bases, J lost 8 bases, and 10 bases lay in between. The CDR3 spans 14 residues. Germline loops: CDR1 LNHNV, CDR2 YYDKDF (reference sequence). The CDR3 here is CATSRDYRGEKLFF. The CDR3 DNA reads as TGTGCCACCAGCAGAGATTATAGAGGGGAAAAACTGTTTTTT.

V gene TRBV18 combines with J gene TRBJ1-3, with a possible D match to TRBD1 (5 bases). The CDR3 extends over 16 amino acids. The V end lost 3 bases, the J end lost 0 bases, and 12 bases lay between the germline ends. In germline, CDR1 is KGHSH, CDR2 LQKENI. The CDR3 reads CASSPGGFLSGNTIYF. As DNA, the CDR3 is TGTGCCAGCTCACCGGGGGGGTTCCTCTCTGGAAACACCATATATTTT. Complete variable domain (other parts from reference TRBV18 and TRBJ1-3): NAGVMQNPRHLVRRRGQEARLRCSPMKGHSHVYWYRQLPEEGLKFMVYLQKENIIDESGMPKERFSAEFPKEGPSILRIQQVVRGDSAAYFCASSPGGFLSGNTIYFGEGSWLTVV.

The CDR3 coding sequence is TGTGCCAGCAGCTTTTGGGGGCTGCCAGATCCAAGAGTAAACAATGAGCAGTTCTTC. This translates into CASSFWGLPDPRVNNEQFF. The V call is TRBV11-2, the J call TRBJ2-1, with TRBD1 as a possible D gene (6 bases). Germline V gene data show CDR1 as SGHAT and CDR2 as FQNNGV. The V end lost 3 bases, the J end lost 5 bases, and 26 bases lay between the germline ends. This CDR3 is built from 19 residues.

The chain is built from TRBV4-3 and TRBJ2-5; TRBD2 matches at 7 bases. Per germline, CDR1 LGHNA and CDR2 YSLEER. The CDR3 runs 18 residues. J was trimmed by 1 base and V by 0 bases; bases with no gene match: 11. The CDR3 reads CASSQERAGTPSQETQYF. For the CDR3, the DNA is TGCGCCAGCAGCCAAGAGAGAGCGGGAACGCCCAGCCAAGAGACCCAGTACTTC.

Only one count was recorded for this clone. V usage is TRBV18 and J usage is TRBJ1-4; perhaps TRBD1 as D (5 bases). Germline CDR1 KGHSH, CDR2 LQKENI. The CDR3 consists of 13 residues. Trimming cost V 3 bases and J 5 bases, with 7 bases left between them. CDR3: CASSPGANEKLFF. The CDR3, as DNA: TGTGCCAGCTCACCCGGGGCCAATGAAAAACTGTTTTTT. Full variable domain (remainder filled in from reference TRBV18 and TRBJ1-4): NAGVMQNPRHLVRRRGQEARLRCSPMKGHSHVYWYRQLPEEGLKFMVYLQKENIIDESGMPKERFSAEFPKEGPSILRIQQVVRGDSAAYFCASSPGANEKLFFGSGTQLSVL.